This T cell receptor (beta chain) derives from a study of blood T cell repertoires in COVID-19 (dated by TCRdb to the early 2020s). Background for the entire study: The collaborator samples originated in the United States, Italy and Spain and spanned the acute and convalescent phases of COVID-19. The repertoires were released in a freely available public database intended as a resource for research on the immune response to SARS-CoV-2. HLA class I and class II types, where available, came from metadata supplied by the sample provider rather than from assay-based typing. Sample metadata almost always included a de-identified subject ID, COVID-19 status, age in years and sex. Subjects who had been exposed to COVID-19, were actively infected with it, or had recovered from it provided the deeply sampled blood TCRbeta repertoires that made up the dataset. The material from the prospective study consisted of cDNA or gDNA derived from T cells, B-cell-depleted T cells, or PBMCs. Samples came from the ongoing ImmuneRACE study (first 160 participants) plus 1,254 subjects from 6 global collaborators. General study outcomes and caveats: Clinical and demographic metadata were provided uncurated, with the amount varying by source and participant.

Compared with germline, V lacks 2 bases and J lacks 0 bases; bases without a gene match: 4. The CDR1 and CDR2 encoded by the germline V gene are MGHDK and SYGVNS. The CDR3 has 17 amino acids, counting the end cysteine and phenylalanine. CDR3 DNA is the only sequence kept; it has 51 bases, read in frame from the first base. One collaborating source in Seattle enrolled patients during active infection and followed them longitudinally through the course of disease. Collaborating institutions collected whole blood in K2EDTA tubes following their own protocols. Collaborator samples were shipped for TCRbeta analysis as frozen whole blood, isolated PBMCs, or DNA extracted from either sample type. With respect to this clone: The antigen this receptor binds is unknown. Per-base quality was not reported, and no clone a single base away is much larger than it.

The immunoSEQ Assay, a bias-controlled multiplex PCR, was used to amplify TCRbeta CDR3 regions from genomic DNA. The original pipeline was this. The number of nucleated cells in each sample was estimated by amplification of reference gene primers within the assay. Sequence reads were collapsed and filtered to measure the absolute abundance of every unique TCRbeta CDR3 rearrangement. For each sample, productive Simpson clonality was calculated as the square root of Simpson's diversity index over productive rearrangements. What TCRdb holds here is the immuneACCESS table cut down to in-frame rearrangements. Part of the clones is not present; checked against another copy, under half of the missing clones reflect an unresolved V gene, and the others are unexplained. That table is the source of V, J and clone size, and D and trimming were worked out from the DNA. In this sample the table shows 220,000 or so clones, 86% of which occur a single time. Roughly 10% of the sample goes to the ten largest clones.

Sequencing input: peripheral blood. The receptor comes from a woman aged 50 to 65 with COVID-19, enrolled during active disease. Recombination linked TRBV25-1 to TRBJ2-6, and 7 bases in between align with TRBD1. The base sequence is TGTGCCAGCAGTGAAACAGGGGTAGGCTCTGGGGCCAACGTCCTGACTTTC. This yields the protein CASSETGVGSGANVLTF.